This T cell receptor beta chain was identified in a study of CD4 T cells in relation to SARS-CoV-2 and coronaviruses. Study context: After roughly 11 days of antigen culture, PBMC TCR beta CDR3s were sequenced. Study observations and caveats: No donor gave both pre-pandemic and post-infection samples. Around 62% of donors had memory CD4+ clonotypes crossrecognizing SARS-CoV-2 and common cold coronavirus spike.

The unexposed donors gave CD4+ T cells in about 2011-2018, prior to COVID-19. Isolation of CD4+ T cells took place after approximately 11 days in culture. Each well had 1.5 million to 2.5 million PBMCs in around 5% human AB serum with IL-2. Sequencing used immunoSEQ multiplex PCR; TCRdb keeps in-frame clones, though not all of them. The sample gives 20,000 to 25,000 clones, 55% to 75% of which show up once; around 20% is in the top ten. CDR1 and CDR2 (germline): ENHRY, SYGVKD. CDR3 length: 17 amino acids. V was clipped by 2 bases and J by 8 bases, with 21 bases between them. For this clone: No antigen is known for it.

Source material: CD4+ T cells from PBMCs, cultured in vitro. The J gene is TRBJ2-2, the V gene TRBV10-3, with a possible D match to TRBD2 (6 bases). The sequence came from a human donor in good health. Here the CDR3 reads CAISEPPGLETRGELFF. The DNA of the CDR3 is TGTGCCATCAGTGAGCCGCCGGGACTCGAGACTCGGGGGGAGCTGTTTTTT.